The entry below describes one T cell receptor (beta chain). What antigen it recognizes has not been identified. Base qualities are not at hand, and no much larger clone is one base apart. As encoded in the germline V gene, CDR1 is SGHVS while CDR2 is FNYEAQ. Inclusive of the bounding cysteine and phenylalanine, the CDR3 is 16 residues long. CDR3 DNA only is kept here, 48 bases in frame from base 1. The junction carries 23 bases between V and J, which are trimmed by 5 bases and 7 bases respectively. This entry comes from a study of technical replicates of blood from several donors (dated by TCRdb to about 2017). The library relied on the immunoSEQ multiplex PCR assay. Here the immuneACCESS table is served through TCRdb, limited to in-frame sequences with V and J called. Missing clones are a known gap in these copies; in checked studies unresolved V genes cover under half, and the rest lacks a known reason. For this sample there are around 57,000 clones; 94% appear just once. The ten most abundant clones make up approximately 0.2% of the sample.

Material for sequencing was T cells isolated from PBMCs. The sequence links TRBV7-6 to TRBJ1-2, and the D gene may be TRBD1, 5 bases matching. The receptor was derived from a human donor in good health. CDR3 sequence: CASSLQEGIGGVGYTF. The DNA is TGTGCCAGCAGCCTACAGGAGGGGATAGGAGGCGTTGGCTACACCTTC. When the CDR3 is completed using the reference TRBV7-6 and TRBJ1-2 genes on either side, the full variable domain is GAGVSQSPRYKVTKRGQDVALRCDPISGHVSLYWYRQALGQGPEFLTYFNYEAQQDKSGLPNDRFSAERPEGSISTLTIQRTEQRDSAMYRCASSLQEGIGGVGYTFGSGTRLTVV.